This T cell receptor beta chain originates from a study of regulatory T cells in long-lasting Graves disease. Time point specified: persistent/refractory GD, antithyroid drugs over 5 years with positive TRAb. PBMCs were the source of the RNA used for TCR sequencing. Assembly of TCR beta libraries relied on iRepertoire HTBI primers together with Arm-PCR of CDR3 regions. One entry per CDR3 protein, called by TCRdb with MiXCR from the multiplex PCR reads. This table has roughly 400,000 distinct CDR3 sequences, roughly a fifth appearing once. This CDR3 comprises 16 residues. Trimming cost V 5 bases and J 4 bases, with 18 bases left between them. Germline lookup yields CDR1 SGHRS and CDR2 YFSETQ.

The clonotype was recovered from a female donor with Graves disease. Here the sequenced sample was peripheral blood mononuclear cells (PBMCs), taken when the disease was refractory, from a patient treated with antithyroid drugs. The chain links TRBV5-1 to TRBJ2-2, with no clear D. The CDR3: CASRLGYGSRTGELFF. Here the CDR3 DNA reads TGCGCCAGCAGACTCGGTTATGGCAGCCGCACCGGGGAGCTGTTTTTT.